The next 30 T cell receptor beta chains were all read from a single sample in a study of T cell responses to AZD1222 COVID-19 vaccine. Libraries were prepared by immunoSEQ multiplex PCR; TCRdb keeps only in-frame clonotypes and omits some of them. The sample records fewer than 200,000 clones, around nine tenths being singletons. Sequencing used peripheral blood, obtained 28 days after the second AZD1222 dose. All receptors derive from an adult who received the AZD1222 COVID-19 vaccine.

The genes are TRBV15 and TRBJ2-7, with D possibly matching TRBD1 (5 bases). Between the trimmed V and J ends, which lost 0 bases and 2 bases, there was a span of 17 bases. The CDR3 runs to 17 residues. From germline, CDR1 is LNHNV and CDR2 YYDKDF (reference sequence). The CDR3 spells CATSRDKVQGATYEQYF. The CDR3 DNA follows: TGTGCCACCAGCAGAGATAAGGTGCAGGGCGCGACCTACGAGCAGTACTTC.

The V call is TRBV3-1 (or the pseudogene TRBV3-2), the J call TRBJ2-7; D might be TRBD1 or TRBD2, each matching 5 bases. This CDR3 region has 13 residues. With 4 bases removed from V and 7 bases from J, the gap between germline ends came to 14 bases. Germline CDR1 reads LGHDT; CDR2 reads YNNKEL (reference sequence). The CDR3 nucleotides read TGTGCCAGCAGCCGGGACGATGAAGGGGAGCAGTACTTC. Its protein is CASSRDDEGEQYF.

The chain carries TRBV16 and TRBJ1-5; D gene ambiguous. Per the germline V gene, CDR1 is KGHSY and CDR2 is FQNENV. The CDR3 sequence is 14 residues long. The V gene lost 2 bases and the J gene lost 4 bases, with 9 bases spanning the gap. The CDR3 DNA sequence: TGTGCCAGCAGCCAAGGTATAGGGAATCAGCCCCAGCATTTT. This codes for CASSQGIGNQPQHF.

The chain recombines TRBV5-4 with TRBJ1-1, with D unclear. With 3 bases removed from V and 5 bases from J, the gap between germline ends came to 11 bases. Germline V gene data show CDR1 as SGHNT and CDR2 as YYREEE (reference sequence). The CDR3 is 13 residues long. This chain's CDR3 is CASSSRFGTEAFF. CDR3 DNA: TGTGCCAGCAGCTCCCGTTTTGGTACTGAAGCTTTCTTT.

This clone was seen only once. The chain couples TRBV19 to TRBJ1-5; no definite D call. V gave up 5 bases and J gave up 3 bases, with 5 bases separating them. Germline CDR1 and CDR2: LNHDA and SQIVND (reference sequence). There are 12 residues in the CDR3. CDR3 loop: CASSRHNQPQHF. CDR3 bases: TGTGCCAGTAGTCGTCACAATCAGCCCCAGCATTTT. Together with reference TRBV19 and TRBJ1-5, the CDR3 gives the full variable domain: DGGITQSPKYLFRKEGQNVTLSCEQNLNHDAMYWYRQDPGQGLRLIYYSQIVNDFQKGDIAEGYSVSREKKESFPLTVTSAQKNPTAFYLCASSRHNQPQHFGDGTRLSIL.

The chain combines TRBV27 with TRBJ1-1, with D unclear. Germline assignment: CDR1 MNHEY and CDR2 SMNVEV (reference sequence). With 7 bases removed from V and 2 bases from J, the gap between germline ends came to 17 bases. CDR3 length: 15 residues. The CDR3 DNA reads TGTGCCAGCAATCCCGGGCCCTTCATTAACACTGAAGCTTTCTTT. Protein sequence: CASNPGPFINTEAFF.

CDR3 DNA: TGTGCCAGCAGCTTTAGAAGGGACTATGGCTACACCTTC. Residues: CASSFRRDYGYTF. The rearrangement uses TRBV5-6 and TRBJ1-2; the D is unclear. The CDR3 has 13 residues. Trimming left V 2 bases short and J 3 bases short, with 8 bases between. Germline V gene lookup returns CDR1 SGHDT and CDR2 YYEEEE. The complete variable domain, with remaining parts taken from reference TRBV5-6 and TRBJ1-2, reads DAGVTQSPTHLIKTRGQQVTLRCSPKSGHDTVSWYQQALGQGPQFIFQYYEEEERQRGNFPDRFSGHQFPNYSSELNVNALLLGDSALYLCASSFRRDYGYTFGSGTRLTVV.

The rearrangement uses TRBV5-6 and TRBJ2-3; D tentatively reads TRBD1 or TRBD2 (5 bases each). CDR3 size: 15 residues. CDR1 is SGHDT and CDR2 is YYEEEE in the germline V gene. V dropped 2 bases and J dropped 2 bases, with 12 bases sitting between them. CDR3 coding DNA: TGTGCCAGCAGCTTACCAGGGACCCTCACAGATACGCAGTATTTT. It encodes CASSLPGTLTDTQYF.

This clone was observed a single time. V and J are TRBV6-1 and TRBJ2-3; 8 bases fit TRBD2. Germline lookup yields CDR1 MNHNS and CDR2 SASEGT. V shed 2 bases, J shed 5 bases, and the junction held 0 bases outside the gene matches. The CDR3 length is 13 residues. The CDR3 here is CASSERGGDTQYF. Here the CDR3 DNA reads TGTGCCAGCAGTGAACGGGGGGGAGATACGCAGTATTTT.

As DNA, the CDR3 is TGTGCCAGCAGCTTAGAATTGCGCTCAGCGGTATATGGCTACACCTTC. Amino acid sequence: CASSLELRSAVYGYTF. This chain joins TRBV7-9 and TRBJ1-2; D gene unclear. There are 16 residues in the CDR3. CDR1 SEHNR and CDR2 FQNEAQ come from the germline V gene (reference sequence). Trimming took off 1 base at V and 5 bases at J, with 17 bases between the two ends.

This clone was detected once. This chain links TRBV19 with TRBJ1-2, with 8 positions matching TRBD1. Germline values: CDR1 LNHDA, CDR2 SQIVND (reference sequence). This CDR3 has 17 amino acids. The junction had 10 bases not matched to a gene; V was cut back by 0 bases and J by 4 bases. The CDR3 DNA sequence: TGTGCCAGTAGTATAGATCCTGGGACAGGACTAGTCTATGGCTACACCTTC. Translation: CASSIDPGTGLVYGYTF.

V and J are TRBV7-2 and TRBJ2-3; 9 nucleotides match TRBD2. This CDR3 region has 15 residues. The V gene end was trimmed by 6 bases and the J gene end by 2 bases; junction bases not matched to a gene: 6. The V gene's germline CDR1 is SGHTA and CDR2 FQGNSA. The CDR3 region is CASSPSGIPTDTQYF. The CDR3 nucleotides read TGTGCCAGCAGTCCTAGCGGGATCCCCACAGATACGCAGTATTTT.

The chain employs TRBV10-3 and TRBJ1-2; D is unclear. Germline CDR1 and CDR2: ENHRY and SYGVKD. The CDR3 contains 12 residues. V was shortened by 11 bases and J by 5 bases, with 15 bases between the two germline ends. CDR3 nucleotides: TGTGCCGCCGCTGGCCGGGAGTATGGCTACACCTTC. Its protein product is CAAAGREYGYTF.

J is TRBJ2-5 and V is TRBV5-4; 8 nucleotides agree with TRBD1. V gave up 4 bases and J gave up 4 bases; unmatched junction bases: 12. This CDR3 has 16 residues. The germline V gene has CDR1 SGHNT and CDR2 YYREEE (reference sequence). CDR3 sequence: CASSQNPQGARETQYF. CDR3 in DNA: TGTGCCAGCAGCCAAAACCCCCAGGGGGCCCGAGAGACCCAGTACTTC.

This clone appeared a few times. The chain has TRBV7-2 and TRBJ2-1, with D possibly matching TRBD2 (6 bases). The CDR3 has 14 amino acids. Between the trimmed V and J ends, which lost 4 bases and 6 bases, there was a span of 13 bases. Germline V gene lookup returns CDR1 SGHTA and CDR2 FQGNSA. CDR3 in DNA: TGTGCCAGCAGCTCCGGACTATGGGGCAATGAGCAGTTCTTC. Its translation is CASSSGLWGNEQFF.

This clone was counted a few times. V gene TRBV18 combines with J gene TRBJ2-3, with 8 bases matching TRBD1. This CDR3 comprises 15 residues. Per germline, CDR1 KGHSH and CDR2 LQKENI. V was pared by 2 bases and J by 4 bases, with 5 bases of the junction left unmatched. Here the CDR3 reads CASSPSAQGADTQYF. The CDR3 coding sequence is TGTGCCAGCTCACCAAGTGCACAGGGGGCAGATACGCAGTATTTT.

This clone was observed a few times. V usage is TRBV6-5 and J usage is TRBJ1-1; no clear D. V was clipped by 5 bases and J by 6 bases, with 10 bases between them. This CDR3 spans 12 amino acids. The germline V gene has CDR1 MNHEY and CDR2 SVGAGI. CDR3 protein: CASSPAVPEAFF. CDR3 nucleotide sequence: TGTGCCAGCAGTCCAGCGGTTCCTGAAGCTTTCTTT.

V is TRBV9 and J is TRBJ1-5; perhaps TRBD1 as D (6 bases). In germline, CDR1 is SGDLS, CDR2 YYNGEE. The CDR3 contains 15 residues. Trimming cost V 3 bases and J 5 bases, with 15 bases left between them. The chain's CDR3 is CASSAEGDWDQPQHF. As DNA, the CDR3 is TGTGCCAGCAGCGCCGAGGGGGATTGGGATCAGCCCCAGCATTTT. The entire variable domain, with the rest obtained from reference TRBV9 and TRBJ1-5, is as follows: DSGVTQTPKHLITATGQRVTLRCSPRSGDLSVYWYQQSLDQGLQFLIQYYNGEERAKGNILERFSAQQFPDLHSELNLSSLELGDSALYFCASSAEGDWDQPQHFGDGTRLSIL.

The chain carries TRBV6-5 and TRBJ2-7; D perhaps matches TRBD2 (7 bases). The germline V gene has CDR1 MNHEY and CDR2 SVGAGI. The CDR3 is 15 residues long. Trimming removed 3 bases at V and 1 base at J, with 13 bases between. The CDR3 protein is CASSYPRGGSYEQYF. The DNA of the CDR3 is TGTGCCAGCAGTTATCCAAGGGGGGGATCCTACGAGCAGTACTTC.

V is TRBV6-1 and J is TRBJ2-1; no definite D call. Germline values: CDR1 MNHNS, CDR2 SASEGT. Trimming left V 1 base short and J 7 bases short, with 8 bases between. This CDR3 has 13 residues. The CDR3 here is CASSEGLSNEQFF. The CDR3 region has the DNA TGTGCCAGCAGTGAAGGACTTTCTAATGAGCAGTTCTTC.

J is TRBJ2-3 and V is TRBV5-1, with a possible D match to TRBD1 (5 bases). Trimming stripped 4 bases from V and 2 bases from J, with 14 bases between. From germline, CDR1 is SGHRS and CDR2 YFSETQ. This CDR3 spans 15 amino acids. The CDR3, as DNA: TGCGCCAGCAGCACCGGACACCTCCTCACAGATACGCAGTATTTT. It yields the protein CASSTGHLLTDTQYF.

The chain links TRBV3-1 (or the pseudogene TRBV3-2) to TRBJ1-3; D unclear. V gave up 3 bases and J gave up 0 bases, with 6 bases separating them. This CDR3 is 14 amino acids long. Germline values: CDR1 LGHDT, CDR2 YNNKEL (reference sequence). The CDR3 nucleotides read TGTGCCAGCAGCCAGGTTTCCTCTGGAAACACCATATATTTT. This translates into CASSQVSSGNTIYF.

V is TRBV3-1 (or the pseudogene TRBV3-2) and J is TRBJ2-7; TRBD1 matches at 7 bases. The CDR3 loop spans 14 amino acids. V lost 4 bases, J lost 2 bases, and 5 bases stayed unmatched. The germline V gene has CDR1 LGHDT and CDR2 YNNKEL (reference sequence). In DNA, the CDR3 is TGTGCCAGCAGCCCCGGGACAGCTACCTACGAGCAGTACTTC. It specifies CASSPGTATYEQYF.

The rearrangement uses TRBV12-3 or TRBV12-4 and TRBJ1-2; D gene unclear. The V end was cut by 1 base, the J end by 4 bases, with 4 bases between. This CDR3 is built from 12 residues. This CDR3 is CASSLVPYGYTF. In nucleotides, the CDR3 is TGTGCCAGCAGTTTAGTGCCCTATGGCTACACCTTC.

This clone was found many times. The chain carries TRBV19 and TRBJ1-1; D not certain. The CDR3 has 8 residues. Germline-derived CDR1 and CDR2 are LNHDA and SQIVND (reference sequence). V was pared by 7 bases and J by 7 bases, with 1 base between. This chain's CDR3 is CASIEAFF. CDR3 coding DNA: TGTGCCAGTATTGAAGCTTTCTTT. Full variable domain (missing parts from reference TRBV19 and TRBJ1-1): DGGITQSPKYLFRKEGQNVTLSCEQNLNHDAMYWYRQDPGQGLRLIYYSQIVNDFQKGDIAEGYSVSREKKESFPLTVTSAQKNPTAFYLCASIEAFFGQGTRLTVV.

This clone has a handful of counts. The DNA for the CDR3 is TGTGCCAGCAGTTCCGGACAGGGTGGGATCACTGAAGCTTTCTTT. Amino acids: CASSSGQGGITEAFF. The rearrangement uses TRBV27 and TRBJ1-1, with TRBD1 matching 8 bases. Trimming took 4 bases from V and 4 from J; bases not matched to a gene: 8. CDR3 length: 15 amino acids. Germline V gene lookup returns CDR1 MNHEY and CDR2 SMNVEV (reference sequence).

The rearrangement joins TRBV7-9 to TRBJ2-4; TRBD2 aligns across 9 bases. Germline V CDR1 and CDR2: SEHNR, FQNEAQ (reference sequence). V lost 4 bases to trimming and J lost 8 bases; unmatched junction nucleotides: 9. CDR3 length equals 15 residues. The CDR3 reads CASSSGLAQGDIQYF. The CDR3, as DNA: TGTGCCAGCAGCTCGGGACTAGCTCAGGGGGACATTCAGTACTTC.

This sequence joins TRBV2 and TRBJ2-7; no reliable D call. The germline V gene encodes CDR1 SNHLY and CDR2 FYNNEI. With 8 bases removed from V and 1 base from J, the gap between germline ends came to 15 bases. This CDR3 has 14 residues. CDR3 nucleotide sequence: TGTGCCAGCCAGGCCCGTTACGGGTCCTACGAGCAGTACTTC. Its protein is CASQARYGSYEQYF.

This clone occurred once. The chain combines TRBV19 with TRBJ2-7; D possibly corresponds to TRBD1 (6 bases). Germline V gives CDR1 LNHDA, CDR2 SQIVND (reference sequence). V lost 4 bases and J lost 4, with 8 bases in between. The CDR3 consists of 12 residues. CDR3 protein: CASSRDKYEQYF. The CDR3 DNA sequence: TGTGCCAGTAGTAGGGACAAATACGAGCAGTACTTC.

V is TRBV10-2 and J is TRBJ1-6; 9 bases fit TRBD1. The CDR3 consists of 17 residues. Germline values: CDR1 WSHSY, CDR2 SAAADI. V shed 0 bases and J 3 bases; nucleotides not matched to a gene: 3. The CDR3 spells CASSESGTGIYNSPLHF. The CDR3 nucleotides read TGCGCCAGCAGTGAGTCTGGGACAGGGATCTATAATTCACCCCTCCACTTT.